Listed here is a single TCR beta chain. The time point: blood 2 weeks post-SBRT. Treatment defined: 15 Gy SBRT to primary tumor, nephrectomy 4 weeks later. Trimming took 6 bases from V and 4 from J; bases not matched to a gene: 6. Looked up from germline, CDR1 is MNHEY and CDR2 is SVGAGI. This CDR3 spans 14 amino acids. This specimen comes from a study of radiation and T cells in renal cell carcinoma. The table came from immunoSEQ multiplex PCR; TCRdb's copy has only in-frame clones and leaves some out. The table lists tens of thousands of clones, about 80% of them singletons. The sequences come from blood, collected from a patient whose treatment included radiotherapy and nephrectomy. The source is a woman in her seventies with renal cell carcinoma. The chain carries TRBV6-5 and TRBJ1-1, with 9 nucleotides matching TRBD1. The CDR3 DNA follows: TGTGCCAGCAGCTCTCCGGACAGGGGCACTGAAGCTTTCTTT. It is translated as CASSSPDRGTEAFF.